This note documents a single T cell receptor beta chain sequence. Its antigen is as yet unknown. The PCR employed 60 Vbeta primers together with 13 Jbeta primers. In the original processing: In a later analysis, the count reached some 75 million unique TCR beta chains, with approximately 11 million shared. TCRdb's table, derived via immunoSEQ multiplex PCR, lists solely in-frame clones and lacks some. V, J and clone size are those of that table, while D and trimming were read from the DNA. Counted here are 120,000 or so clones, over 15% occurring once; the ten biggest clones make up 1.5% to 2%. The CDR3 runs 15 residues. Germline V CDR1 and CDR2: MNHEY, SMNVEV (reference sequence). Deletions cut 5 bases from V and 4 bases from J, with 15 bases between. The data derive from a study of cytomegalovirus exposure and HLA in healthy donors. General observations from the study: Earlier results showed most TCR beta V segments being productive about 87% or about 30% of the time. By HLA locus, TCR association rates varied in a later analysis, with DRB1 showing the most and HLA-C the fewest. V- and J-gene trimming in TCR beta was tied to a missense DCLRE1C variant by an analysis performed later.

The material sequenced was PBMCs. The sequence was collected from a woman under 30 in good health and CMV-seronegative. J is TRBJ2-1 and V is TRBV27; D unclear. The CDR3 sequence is CASSPRQVAYNEQFF. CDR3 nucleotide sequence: TGTGCCAGCAGTCCCCGGCAGGTCGCATACAATGAGCAGTTCTTC.